The 26 T cell receptor beta chains below come from one sample, sequenced in a study of CD8+ T cells in alopecia areata. Extracted from the samples, RNA was reverse transcribed into cDNA to serve as the sequencing template. The method was immunoSEQ multiplex PCR; TCRdb's version includes in-frame clones alone and lacks a portion of them. Of 6,500 to 8,500 clones listed, 67% were seen once; the top ten hold under 25%. Obtained from alopecia areata patients were lesional scalp punch biopsies along with peripheral blood. This material consisted of skin, taken at week 0. These receptors were obtained from a human donor with alopecia areata.

The V and J genes are TRBV6-6 and TRBJ2-2; no clear D. The CDR3 loop spans 14 amino acids. CDR1 is MNHNY and CDR2 is SVGAGI in the germline V gene (reference sequence). Trimming took 8 bases from V and 0 from J, leaving 10 bases between them. This CDR3 is CASLEAANTGELFF. The DNA of the CDR3 is TGTGCCAGCTTAGAGGCTGCGAACACCGGGGAGCTGTTTTTT.

This chain connects TRBV7-2 to TRBJ1-2, with D uncertain. There are 15 residues in the CDR3. V lost 5 bases to trimming and J lost 4 bases, with 17 bases between them. Germline V gene data show CDR1 as SGHTA and CDR2 as FQGNSA. Here the CDR3 DNA reads TGTGCCAGCAGCCTAAAAGCTCGGGAACCCTATGGCTACACCTTC. Protein sequence: CASSLKAREPYGYTF.

V usage is TRBV4-1 and J usage is TRBJ2-1; 7 bases are shared with TRBD1. The CDR3 contains 16 residues. Germline values: CDR1 MGHRA, CDR2 YSYEKL. V gave up 4 bases and J gave up 0 bases; unmatched junction bases: 6. The CDR3 protein is CASSPPTGSSYNEQFF. For the CDR3, the DNA is TGCGCCAGCAGCCCCCCGACAGGGAGCTCCTACAATGAGCAGTTCTTC.

The chain employs TRBV5-6 and TRBJ1-5; D ambiguous. The ends were cut back, 2 bases at V and 7 bases at J, with 13 bases in the middle. Germline lookup yields CDR1 SGHDT and CDR2 YYEEEE. The CDR3 has 14 amino acids. CDR3 protein: CASSFRPTGQPQHF. CDR3 coding DNA: TGTGCCAGCAGCTTCCGGCCCACGGGCCAGCCCCAGCATTTT.

This clone appeared a few times. CDR3 sequence: CASSLYPGWGTDTQYF. The CDR3 bases are TGTGCCAGCAGTTTATACCCGGGTTGGGGCACAGATACGCAGTATTTT. The chain employs TRBV27 and TRBJ2-3; D ambiguous. The ends were cut back, 1 base at V and 1 base at J, with 12 bases in the middle. Germline V gives CDR1 MNHEY, CDR2 SMNVEV (reference sequence). The CDR3 is made up of 16 amino acids.

A few counts support this clone. The J gene is TRBJ2-7, the V gene TRBV14; D is ambiguous. The germline gives CDR1 SGHDN, CDR2 FVKESK. The CDR3 is 13 residues long. V lost 4 bases and J 4 bases, leaving 11 bases between the germline ends. CDR3 sequence: CASSRDFGYEQYF. CDR3 in DNA: TGTGCCAGCAGCCGCGATTTCGGTTACGAGCAGTACTTC.

The chain links TRBV30 to TRBJ2-1, with D unclear. The CDR3 is 13 residues long. Germline CDR1 GTSNPN, CDR2 SVGIG (reference sequence). V was shortened by 4 bases and J by 5 bases, with 12 bases between the two germline ends. The CDR3 region is CAWNPIDNNEQFF. CDR3 nucleotide sequence: TGTGCCTGGAATCCAATCGATAACAATGAGCAGTTCTTC.

This sequence joins TRBV6-6 and TRBJ1-1, with D hard to call. V gave up 4 bases and J gave up 4 bases, with 10 bases separating them. Germline V gives CDR1 MNHNY, CDR2 SVGAGI (reference sequence). The CDR3 has 13 residues. The CDR3 sequence is CASSFAPSTEAFF. The CDR3 region has the DNA TGTGCCAGCAGTTTCGCCCCTAGCACTGAAGCTTTCTTT.

The chain uses TRBV2 and TRBJ1-5; no reliable D call. Germline V gene sequence: CDR1 SNHLY, CDR2 FYNNEI. Trimming removed 8 bases from V and 3 bases from J, with 11 bases in between. The CDR3 is made up of 13 amino acids. The DNA for the CDR3 is TGTGCCAGCGCACCCGAACTCAATCAGCCCCAGCATTTT. Encoded protein: CASAPELNQPQHF.

This clone was seen just once. This chain connects TRBV4-1 to TRBJ2-5; the match to TRBD1 covers 7 bases. The CDR3 has 16 amino acids. V was clipped by 3 bases and J by 5 bases; unmatched bases: 12. Germline V gives CDR1 MGHRA, CDR2 YSYEKL. Written as DNA, the CDR3 is TGCGCCAGCAGCCACCGAAAGGGGGCAGGACGCGAGACCCAGTACTTC. Translated, it gives CASSHRKGAGRETQYF.

This chain joins TRBV7-7 and TRBJ2-7; possibly TRBD1 or TRBD2 for D (5 bases each). V lost 5 bases, J lost 3 bases, and 11 bases lay in between. Per germline, CDR1 SSHAT and CDR2 FNYEAQ (reference sequence). This CDR3 spans 13 amino acids. This CDR3 is CASSPGPNYEQYF. CDR3 in DNA: TGTGCCAGCAGCCCGGGGCCCAACTACGAGCAGTACTTC. Full variable domain (missing parts from reference TRBV7-7 and TRBJ2-7): GAGVSQSPRYKVTKRGQDVTLRCDPISSHATLYWYQQALGQGPEFLTYFNYEAQPDKSGLPSDRFSAERPEGSISTLTIQRTEQRDSAMYRCASSPGPNYEQYFGPGTRLTVT.

The chain links TRBV5-5 to TRBJ2-1; no firm D call. V gave up 6 bases and J gave up 13 bases, with 17 bases separating them. Germline V CDR1 and CDR2: SGHKS, YYEKEE (reference sequence). The length of the CDR3 is 12 residues. The CDR3, as DNA: TGTGCCAGCATCCCCCCGGATGCCAACCAGTTCTTC. This translates into CASIPPDANQFF.

This clone came up a few times. The rearrangement links TRBV7-3 to TRBJ2-7; D not certain. V lost 2 bases to trimming and J lost 5 bases, with 13 bases between them. The CDR3 covers 14 residues. Germline V gene sequence: CDR1 SGHTA, CDR2 FQGTGA. This CDR3 reads CASSLGGRPHEQYF. The CDR3 DNA reads as TGTGCCAGCAGCTTAGGTGGCAGACCCCACGAGCAGTACTTC.

This clone was found a few times. The chain carries TRBV5-1 and TRBJ1-3; TRBD1 matches 7 bases. Germline V lookup: CDR1 SGHRS, CDR2 YFSETQ. The CDR3 sequence is 15 residues long. V lost 0 bases, J lost 3 bases, and 3 bases stayed unmatched. The CDR3 sequence is CASSLETGHGNTIYF. The CDR3 region has the DNA TGCGCCAGCAGCTTGGAGACAGGGCATGGAAACACCATATATTTT.

This sequence joins TRBV7-2 and TRBJ2-3, with D perhaps TRBD1 or TRBD2 (6 bases each). The CDR3 length is 15 residues. V shed 7 bases and J shed 0 bases, with 14 bases lying between them. From germline, CDR1 is SGHTA and CDR2 FQGNSA. CDR3 in amino acids: CASIPVGGSTDTQYF. The CDR3 DNA reads as TGTGCCAGCATCCCCGTCGGGGGCAGCACAGATACGCAGTATTTT.

The chain has TRBV6-5 and TRBJ1-4; no definite D call. The CDR3 has 15 residues. Germline V lookup: CDR1 MNHEY, CDR2 SVGAGI. V lost 0 bases and J lost 0, with 5 bases in between. CDR3 protein: CASSYSGPTNEKLFF. Here the CDR3 DNA reads TGTGCCAGCAGTTACTCAGGGCCAACTAATGAAAAACTGTTTTTT.

This chain links TRBV19 with TRBJ1-2, with D tentatively TRBD1 (5 bases). CDR1 LNHDA and CDR2 SQIVND come from the germline V gene (reference sequence). The CDR3 has 12 amino acids. The V gene lost 5 bases and the J gene lost 5 bases, with 9 bases spanning the gap. CDR3 coding DNA: TGTGCCAGTAGTGCAGGGACTTATGGCTACACCTTC. Protein sequence: CASSAGTYGYTF.

This clone was detected a few times. The J gene is TRBJ2-3, the V gene TRBV4-1; TRBD1 matches 9 bases. The CDR3 has 16 amino acids. J gave up 4 bases and V 4 bases, and 9 bases lay outside the gene matches. Germline V lookup: CDR1 MGHRA, CDR2 YSYEKL. The CDR3 DNA sequence: TGCGCCAGCAGCCCACTACTTAGACAGGGGGCAGATACGCAGTATTTT. Protein sequence: CASSPLLRQGADTQYF.

The rearrangement links TRBV27 to TRBJ2-7; 11 nucleotides align to TRBD1. The CDR3 consists of 13 residues. Germline loops: CDR1 MNHEY, CDR2 SMNVEV (reference sequence). V trimming: 6 bases; J trimming: 5 bases; junction bases outside the gene matches: 3. CDR3 nucleotides: TGTGCCAGCAGGGGGACAGGGGGTAACGAGCAGTACTTC. It specifies CASRGTGGNEQYF.

The chain links TRBV4-2 to TRBJ1-1; tentatively, D is TRBD1 (6 bases). The CDR3 consists of 16 residues. CDR1 LGHNA and CDR2 YNFKEQ come from the germline V gene. V dropped 2 bases and J dropped 1 base, with 14 bases sitting between them. The CDR3 DNA reads as TGTGCCAGCAGCCAATCGCAGGGGCCCTCGAACACTGAAGCTTTCTTT. This codes for CASSQSQGPSNTEAFF.

The chain is built from TRBV6-5 and TRBJ2-1; no clear D gene. V shed 7 bases and J shed 9 bases, with 19 bases lying between them. The germline CDR1 and CDR2 sequences are MNHEY and SVGAGI. This CDR3 region has 14 residues. The CDR3 DNA is TGTGCCAGCACTCTTACGCTCGGGTGGGGTGAGCAGTTCTTC. As protein: CASTLTLGWGEQFF.

This sequence joins TRBV7-3 and TRBJ2-3; TRBD2 is a possible D gene (6 bases). This CDR3 region has 13 residues. Germline-derived CDR1 and CDR2 are SGHTA and FQGTGA. With 1 base removed from V and 13 bases from J, the gap between germline ends came to 15 bases. The CDR3 region is CASSLILAGIKYF. The CDR3, as DNA: TGTGCCAGCAGCTTAATTCTGGCGGGGATTAAGTATTTT.

This clone has a handful of counts. This chain uses TRBV5-1 with TRBJ2-7; 8 bases agree with TRBD1. Germline loops: CDR1 SGHRS, CDR2 YFSETQ. V shed 4 bases and J 4 bases; nucleotides not matched to a gene: 7. This CDR3 spans 14 amino acids. CDR3: CASSETGTGYEQYF. DNA for the CDR3: TGCGCCAGCAGCGAAACCGGGACAGGATACGAGCAGTACTTC.

This clone is categorized as large. The V gene is TRBV18, the J gene TRBJ2-7, with TRBD1 as a possible D gene (6 bases). Germline lookup yields CDR1 KGHSH and CDR2 LQKENI. V was clipped by 4 bases and J by 2 bases, with 9 bases between them. CDR3 length: 13 amino acids. This CDR3 is CASSLRTAYEQYF. In DNA, the CDR3 is TGTGCCAGCTCACTGCGGACAGCCTACGAGCAGTACTTC.

The gene calls are TRBV30 and TRBJ2-2; D gene ambiguous. CDR3 length equals 15 residues. Germline V gene sequence: CDR1 GTSNPN, CDR2 SVGIG (reference sequence). Trimming removed 7 bases at V and 5 bases at J, with 20 bases between. The CDR3 loop is CALEQDGAKTGELFF. In nucleotides, the CDR3 is TGTGCCTTGGAACAAGACGGAGCAAAAACCGGGGAGCTGTTTTTT.

By share, this clone counts as medium-sized. This chain uses TRBV6-5 with TRBJ2-7, with no clear D. The CDR3 contains 16 residues. V was shortened by 3 bases and J by 3 bases, with 18 bases between the two germline ends. The V gene's germline CDR1 is MNHEY and CDR2 SVGAGI. The CDR3 spells CASSYGRSTAIYEQYF. Here the CDR3 DNA reads TGTGCCAGCAGTTATGGTCGGAGCACGGCAATCTACGAGCAGTACTTC.